Below are 20 T cell receptor beta chains sequenced from a single sample in a study of T cell responses to AZD1222 COVID-19 vaccine. The method was immunoSEQ multiplex PCR; TCRdb's version includes in-frame clones alone and lacks a portion of them. There are some 200,000 clones in the sample; 70% to 90% occur only once, and around 5.8% lies in the top ten. The source material was peripheral blood, sampled on day 0 of AZD1222 vaccination. The receptor source for this set is an adult in good health.

This clone occurred a few times. This chain connects TRBV2 to TRBJ1-6; D uncertain. The CDR3 consists of 12 residues. V lost 6 bases to trimming and J lost 9 bases, with 9 bases between them. Germline CDR1 SNHLY, CDR2 FYNNEI. The CDR3 is CASSRIFSPLHF. The DNA for the CDR3 is TGTGCCAGCAGCAGAATATTTTCACCCCTCCACTTT.

This chain links TRBV4-1 with TRBJ2-7, with TRBD2 matching over 12 bases. The CDR3 has 17 amino acids. V lost 0 bases to trimming and J lost 7 bases; unmatched junction nucleotides: 10. CDR1 and CDR2 (germline): MGHRA, YSYEKL. CDR3 region: CASSQDSRLAGEKEQYF. For the CDR3, the DNA is TGCGCCAGCAGCCAAGATAGTAGACTAGCGGGAGAGAAGGAGCAGTACTTC.

V gene TRBV6-5 combines with J gene TRBJ1-2, with D possibly matching TRBD1 (5 bases). The CDR3 contains 14 residues. V was clipped by 6 bases and J by 1 base, with 12 bases between them. The germline CDR1 and CDR2 sequences are MNHEY and SVGAGI. This CDR3 is CASRGRGFNYGYTF. DNA for the CDR3: TGTGCCAGCAGGGGGCGGGGGTTTAACTATGGCTACACCTTC.

This chain connects TRBV5-1 to TRBJ1-6; a weak D match, TRBD1 (5 bases). Germline-derived CDR1 and CDR2 are SGHRS and YFSETQ. The CDR3 is 15 residues long. V was clipped by 1 base and J by 7 bases, with 12 bases between them. The DNA for the CDR3 is TGCGCCAGCAGCTTGTTGACACCAGGGAATTCACCCCTCCACTTT. Translated: CASSLLTPGNSPLHF.

The V gene is TRBV6-5, the J gene TRBJ2-3; 8 nucleotides line up with TRBD1. Per the germline V gene, CDR1 is MNHEY and CDR2 is SVGAGI. The CDR3 is 15 amino acids. With V trimmed by 7 bases and J by 3 bases, 9 bases remained unmatched. CDR3 loop: CASNRQGLWTDTQYF. The CDR3 DNA reads TGTGCCAGCAACCGACAGGGGTTATGGACAGATACGCAGTATTTT.

This rearrangement joins TRBV6-4 to TRBJ2-5; tentatively, D is TRBD2 (6 bases). The germline V gene has CDR1 MRHNA and CDR2 SNTAGT. The V gene lost 5 bases and the J gene lost 2 bases, with 9 bases spanning the gap. This CDR3 has 13 amino acids. The CDR3 protein is CASSIGGQETQYF. DNA of the CDR3: TGTGCCAGCAGTATCGGAGGGCAAGAGACCCAGTACTTC.

This chain links TRBV7-9 with TRBJ2-3; unclear D gene. V was cut by 0 bases and J by 2 bases, with 15 bases left in between. This CDR3 contains 17 residues. Germline-derived CDR1 and CDR2 are SEHNR and FQNEAQ (reference sequence). CDR3: CASSLAGPSYVTDTQYF. The CDR3 nucleotides read TGTGCCAGCAGCTTAGCCGGACCCAGTTATGTCACAGATACGCAGTATTTT.

This chain links TRBV7-6 with TRBJ2-2; D call uncertain. The CDR3 loop spans 13 amino acids. The germline CDR1 and CDR2 sequences are SGHVS and FNYEAQ. The V gene lost 1 base and the J gene lost 7 bases, with 7 bases spanning the gap. The CDR3, as DNA: TGTGCCAGCAGCTTAGACTCTGGCGGGGAGCTGTTTTTT. Translated: CASSLDSGGELFF.

The table lists this clone with a few counts. The chain couples TRBV7-2 to TRBJ2-1, with TRBD2 matching over 7 bases. This CDR3 has 15 residues. The germline V gene has CDR1 SGHTA and CDR2 FQGNSA. Unmatched junction bases numbered 2, after V lost 1 base and J lost 2 bases. The CDR3 region is CASSLGGSPYNEQFF. The CDR3 region has the DNA TGTGCCAGCAGCTTAGGCGGGAGCCCCTACAATGAGCAGTTCTTC.

The chain is built from TRBV6-6 and TRBJ2-1, with 11 bases fitting TRBD2. After removal of 5 bases from V and 9 bases from J, the junction contained 24 bases not matched to a gene. The germline V gene encodes CDR1 MNHNY and CDR2 SVGAGI (reference sequence). CDR3 size: 20 residues. The DNA for the CDR3 is TGTGCCAGCAGTCCTAGCTCGGGACTAGCGGTACTTAGAGCCAGGAGTGAGCAGTTCTTC. It encodes CASSPSSGLAVLRARSEQFF.

The chain links TRBV20-1 to TRBJ2-6; D gene unclear. The CDR3 has 14 amino acids. Looked up from germline, CDR1 is DFQATT and CDR2 is SNEGSKA (reference sequence). With 3 bases removed from V and 0 bases from J, the gap between germline ends came to 6 bases. CDR3 residues: CSASQLSGANVLTF. In nucleotides, the CDR3 is TGCAGTGCTAGTCAGCTCTCTGGGGCCAACGTCCTGACTTTC.

The chain employs TRBV27 and TRBJ2-3; a possible D gene is TRBD2 (6 bases). V lost 2 bases and J 5 bases, leaving 8 bases between the germline ends. CDR3 length: 13 residues. From germline, CDR1 is MNHEY and CDR2 SMNVEV (reference sequence). CDR3 bases: TGTGCCAGCAGTTTAGCGGGGCAAGATACGCAGTATTTT. Translated, it gives CASSLAGQDTQYF.

J is TRBJ1-2 and V is TRBV7-9; a possible D gene is TRBD1 (6 bases). V was clipped by 4 bases and J by 0 bases, with 12 bases between them. CDR1 SEHNR and CDR2 FQNEAQ come from the germline V gene (reference sequence). The length of the CDR3 is 15 residues. CDR3 DNA sequence: TGTGCCAGCAGCTCCGGGACAACAGCTAACTATGGCTACACCTTC. Its protein is CASSSGTTANYGYTF.

The V gene is TRBV7-8, the J gene TRBJ1-5; D gene uncertain. The CDR3 extends over 13 amino acids. In germline, CDR1 is SGHVS, CDR2 FQNEAQ. V shed 3 bases and J shed 2 bases, with 5 bases lying between them. DNA of the CDR3: TGTGCCAGCAGCTTCTCGGGCAATCAGCCCCAGCATTTT. This sequence encodes CASSFSGNQPQHF.

The chain uses TRBV5-1 and TRBJ2-7, with 7 bases fitting TRBD1. V trimming: 0 bases; J trimming: 4 bases; junction bases outside the gene matches: 1. CDR3 length: 13 amino acids. Germline V gene sequence: CDR1 SGHRS, CDR2 YFSETQ. CDR3 sequence: CASSLDRGYEQYF. The CDR3 DNA reads TGCGCCAGCAGCTTGGACAGGGGTTACGAGCAGTACTTC.

The chain joins TRBV27 to TRBJ2-7, with TRBD1 identical over 9 bases. V was clipped by 6 bases and J by 4 bases; unmatched bases: 4. In germline, CDR1 is MNHEY, CDR2 SMNVEV (reference sequence). The CDR3 sequence is 13 residues long. CDR3 region: CASRLQGAYEQYF. DNA for the CDR3: TGTGCCAGCAGACTACAGGGGGCTTACGAGCAGTACTTC.

This chain's CDR3 is CASSWTSGMAYEQYF. CDR3 DNA sequence: TGCGCCAGCAGCTGGACTAGCGGAATGGCCTACGAGCAGTACTTC. The chain uses TRBV5-1 and TRBJ2-7, with 10 bases that match TRBD2. CDR3 size: 15 residues. Germline V gene lookup returns CDR1 SGHRS and CDR2 YFSETQ. V was pared by 3 bases and J by 2 bases, with 5 bases of the junction left unmatched.

The chain uses TRBV18 and TRBJ2-7; 11 bases fit TRBD1. The junction had 11 bases not matched to a gene; V was cut back by 4 bases and J by 6 bases. The CDR3 has 16 residues. Per germline, CDR1 KGHSH and CDR2 LQKENI. CDR3 nucleotides: TGTGCCAGCTCACTGACCGCCGGGACAGGGGGGAGCGAGCAGTACTTC. As protein: CASSLTAGTGGSEQYF.

This clone was counted once. V and J are TRBV7-8 and TRBJ2-7, with D unclear. The CDR3 is made up of 13 amino acids. Germline loops: CDR1 SGHVS, CDR2 FQNEAQ. V was trimmed by 1 base and J by 3 bases, leaving 7 bases between them. CDR3 protein: CASSLGVGYEQYF. DNA of the CDR3: TGTGCCAGCAGCTTAGGGGTGGGCTACGAGCAGTACTTC.

This clone was counted a few times. The chain is built from TRBV19 and TRBJ2-5; 13 bases map to TRBD2. CDR1 and CDR2 from the germline V gene are LNHDA and SQIVND (reference sequence). The V gene end was trimmed by 4 bases and the J gene end by 2 bases; junction bases not matched to a gene: 4. The CDR3 covers 16 residues. CDR3 protein: CASSTRTSGGQETQYF. CDR3 bases: TGTGCCAGTAGTACACGGACTAGCGGGGGACAAGAGACCCAGTACTTC.